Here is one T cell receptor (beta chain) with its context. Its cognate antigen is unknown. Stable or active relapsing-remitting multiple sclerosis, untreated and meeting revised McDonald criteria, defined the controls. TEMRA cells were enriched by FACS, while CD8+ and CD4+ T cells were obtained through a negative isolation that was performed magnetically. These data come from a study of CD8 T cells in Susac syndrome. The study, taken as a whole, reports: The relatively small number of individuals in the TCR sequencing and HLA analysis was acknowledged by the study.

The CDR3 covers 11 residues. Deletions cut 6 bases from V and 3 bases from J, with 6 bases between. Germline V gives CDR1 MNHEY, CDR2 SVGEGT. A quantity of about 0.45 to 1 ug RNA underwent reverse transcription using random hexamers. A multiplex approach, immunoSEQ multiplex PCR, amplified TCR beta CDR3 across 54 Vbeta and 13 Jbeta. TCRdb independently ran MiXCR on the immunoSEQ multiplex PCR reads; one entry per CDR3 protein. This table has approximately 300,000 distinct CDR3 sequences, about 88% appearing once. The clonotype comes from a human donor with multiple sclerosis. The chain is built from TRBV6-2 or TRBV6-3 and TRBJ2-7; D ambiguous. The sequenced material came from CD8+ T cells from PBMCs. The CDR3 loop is CASSSIYEQYF. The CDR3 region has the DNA TGTGCCAGCAGCTCCATCTACGAGCAGTACTTC.